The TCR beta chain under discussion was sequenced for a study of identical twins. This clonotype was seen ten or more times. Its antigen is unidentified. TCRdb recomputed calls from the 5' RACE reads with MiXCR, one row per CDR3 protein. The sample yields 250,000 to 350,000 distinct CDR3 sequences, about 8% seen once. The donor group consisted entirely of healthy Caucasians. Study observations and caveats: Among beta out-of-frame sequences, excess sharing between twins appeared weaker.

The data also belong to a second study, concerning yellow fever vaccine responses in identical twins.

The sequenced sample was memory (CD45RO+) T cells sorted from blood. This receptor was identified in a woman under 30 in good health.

The CDR3 nucleotides are TGTGCCAGCCAGGGGAACACCATATATTTT. It yields the protein CASQGNTIYF. J is TRBJ1-3 and V is TRBV25-1; D might be TRBD1 (6 bases). Looked up from germline, CDR1 is MGHDK and CDR2 is SYGVNS. The CDR3 spans 10 residues. Trimming removed 8 bases at V and 7 bases at J, with 6 bases between.